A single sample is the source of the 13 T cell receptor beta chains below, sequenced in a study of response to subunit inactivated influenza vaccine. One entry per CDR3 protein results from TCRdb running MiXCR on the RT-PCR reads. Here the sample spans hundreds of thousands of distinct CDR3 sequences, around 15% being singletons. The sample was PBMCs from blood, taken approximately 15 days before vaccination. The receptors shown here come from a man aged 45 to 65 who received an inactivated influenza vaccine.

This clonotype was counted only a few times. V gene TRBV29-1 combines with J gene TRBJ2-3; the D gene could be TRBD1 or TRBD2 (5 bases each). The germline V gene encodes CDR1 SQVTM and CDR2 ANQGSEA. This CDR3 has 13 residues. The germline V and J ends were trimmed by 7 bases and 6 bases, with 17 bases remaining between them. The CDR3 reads CSAVRGVRDTQYF. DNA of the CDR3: TGCAGCGCCGTTCGGGGCGTCAGGGATACGCAGTATTTT.

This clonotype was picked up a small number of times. The CDR3 spells CASSLVLTSGRWRLEQFF. The CDR3 DNA follows: TGCGCCAGCAGCTTGGTCTTGACTAGCGGGAGGTGGAGGTTAGAGCAGTTCTTC. V and J are TRBV5-1 and TRBJ2-1; 13 bases match TRBD2. J lost 10 bases, V lost 0 bases, and 13 bases had no gene match. The CDR3 covers 18 residues. From germline, CDR1 is SGHRS and CDR2 YFSETQ. Using reference TRBV5-1 and TRBJ2-1 for the parts outside the CDR3, the full variable domain is KAGVTQTPRYLIKTRGQQVTLSCSPISGHRSVSWYQQTPGQGLQFLFEYFSETQRNKGNFPGRFSGRQFSNSRSEMNVSTLELGDSALYLCASSLVLTSGRWRLEQFFGPGTRLTVL.

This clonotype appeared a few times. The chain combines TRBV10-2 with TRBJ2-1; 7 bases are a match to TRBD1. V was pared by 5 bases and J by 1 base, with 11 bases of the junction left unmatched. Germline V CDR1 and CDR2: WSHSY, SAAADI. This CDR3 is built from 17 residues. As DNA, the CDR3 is TGCGCCAGCAGTAAACCCCAAAGGGGGCTTTCCTACAATGAGCAGTTCTTC. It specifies CASSKPQRGLSYNEQFF.

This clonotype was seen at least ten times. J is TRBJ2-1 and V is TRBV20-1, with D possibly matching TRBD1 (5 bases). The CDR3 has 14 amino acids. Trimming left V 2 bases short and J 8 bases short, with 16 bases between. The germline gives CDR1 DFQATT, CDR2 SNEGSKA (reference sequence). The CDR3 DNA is TGCAGTGCTAGACGCGAACAGGTCTCCGATGAGCAGTTCTTC. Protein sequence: CSARREQVSDEQFF.

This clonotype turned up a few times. The CDR3 loop reads CASSFGGTQETQYF. The CDR3 DNA sequence: TGTGCCAGCAGTTTCGGGGGGACCCAAGAGACCCAGTACTTC. The chain is built from TRBV12-3 or TRBV12-4 and TRBJ2-5; the match to TRBD2 covers 7 bases. V dropped 3 bases and J dropped 1; count of bases not matched to a gene: 2. CDR3 length: 14 residues.

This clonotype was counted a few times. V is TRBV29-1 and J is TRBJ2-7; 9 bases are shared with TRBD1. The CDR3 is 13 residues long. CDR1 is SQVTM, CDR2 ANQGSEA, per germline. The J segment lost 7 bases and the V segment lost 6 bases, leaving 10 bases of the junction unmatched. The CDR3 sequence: CSVRDRDNGEQYF. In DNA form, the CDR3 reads TGCAGCGTACGGGACAGGGATAATGGAGAGCAGTACTTC.

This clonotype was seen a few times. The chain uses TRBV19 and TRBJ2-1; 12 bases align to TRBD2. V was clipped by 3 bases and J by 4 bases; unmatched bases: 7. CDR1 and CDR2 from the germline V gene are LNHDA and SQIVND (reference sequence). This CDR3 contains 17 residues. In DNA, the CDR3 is TGTGCCAGTAGTATTCTAGCGGGGGGGCCCGCTTACAATGAGCAGTTCTTC. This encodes CASSILAGGPAYNEQFF.

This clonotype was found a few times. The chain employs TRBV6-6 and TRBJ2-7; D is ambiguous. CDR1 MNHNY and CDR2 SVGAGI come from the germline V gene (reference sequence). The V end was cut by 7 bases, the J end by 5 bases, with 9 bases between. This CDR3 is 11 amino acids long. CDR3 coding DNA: TGTGCCAGCACCCTTCACAACGAGCAGTACTTC. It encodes CASTLHNEQYF.

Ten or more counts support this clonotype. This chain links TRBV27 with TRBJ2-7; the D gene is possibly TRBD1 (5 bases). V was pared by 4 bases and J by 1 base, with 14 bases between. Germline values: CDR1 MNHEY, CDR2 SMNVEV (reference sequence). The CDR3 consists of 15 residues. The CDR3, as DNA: TGTGCCAGCAGTTCACTCGGACAAGGGTCCTACGAGCAGTACTTC. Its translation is CASSSLGQGSYEQYF.

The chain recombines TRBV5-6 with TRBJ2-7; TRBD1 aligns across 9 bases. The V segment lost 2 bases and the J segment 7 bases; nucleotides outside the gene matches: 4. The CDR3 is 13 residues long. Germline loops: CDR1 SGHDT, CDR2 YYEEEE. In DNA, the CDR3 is TGTGCCAGCAGCTTTGGGACAGGGAGGGAGCAGTACTTC. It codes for CASSFGTGREQYF.

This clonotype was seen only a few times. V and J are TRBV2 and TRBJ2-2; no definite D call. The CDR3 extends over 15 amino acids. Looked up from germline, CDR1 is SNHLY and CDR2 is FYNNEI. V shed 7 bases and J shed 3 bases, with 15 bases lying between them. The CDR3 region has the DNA TGTGCCAGCAAGAGAAACCTTGCGGACACCGGGGAGCTGTTTTTT. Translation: CASKRNLADTGELFF.

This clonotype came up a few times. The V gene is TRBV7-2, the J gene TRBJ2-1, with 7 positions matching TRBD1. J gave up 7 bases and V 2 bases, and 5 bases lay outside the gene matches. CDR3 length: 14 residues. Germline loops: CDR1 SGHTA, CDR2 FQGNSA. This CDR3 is CASSLPSRGNEQFF. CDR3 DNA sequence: TGTGCCAGCAGCTTACCTAGCAGGGGGAATGAGCAGTTCTTC.

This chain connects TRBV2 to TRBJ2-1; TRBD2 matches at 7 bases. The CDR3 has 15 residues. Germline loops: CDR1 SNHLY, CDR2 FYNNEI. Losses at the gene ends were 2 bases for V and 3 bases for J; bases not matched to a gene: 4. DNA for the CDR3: TGTGCCAGCAGTGAAAAGCGGGGATACTACAATGAGCAGTTCTTC. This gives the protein CASSEKRGYYNEQFF.